The entry below gives a single TCR beta chain sequence along with its context. Its antigen is not known. The sample belongs to a study of OX40 agonist ivuxolimab in advanced cancers. Turning to the study itself: The patients' treatment was ivuxolimab, an agonistic anti-OX40 (CD134) antibody. Patients received intravenous ivuxolimab every 2 weeks at 0.01 to 10 mg/kg.

Study outcomes and limitations: Not determined was the antigen specificity of the expanded peripheral T cells. With doses of 0.1 to 3.0 mg/kg, CD4+ and CD8+ blood T cells had undergone clonal expansion by week 6.

The protocol was immunoSEQ multiplex PCR, while the TCRdb copy is restricted to in-frame clones and leaves out a portion. The sample has 55,000 to 80,000 clones; about nine tenths are singletons. The V segment lost 5 bases and the J segment 0 bases; nucleotides outside the gene matches: 4. This CDR3 region has 13 residues. Germline V gene sequence: CDR1 SQVTM, CDR2 ANQGSEA. The source material was CD4+ or CD8+ T cells sorted from blood, sampled in a trial of the OX40 agonist ivuxolimab. The receptor was isolated from an adult with an advanced solid tumor such as melanoma, head and neck, liver or kidney cancer. This chain uses TRBV29-1 with TRBJ2-7, with 7 bases lining up with TRBD1. For the CDR3, the DNA is TGCAGCGTTTCCAGACAGGGCTCCTACGAGCAGTACTTC. Translation gives CSVSRQGSYEQYF.